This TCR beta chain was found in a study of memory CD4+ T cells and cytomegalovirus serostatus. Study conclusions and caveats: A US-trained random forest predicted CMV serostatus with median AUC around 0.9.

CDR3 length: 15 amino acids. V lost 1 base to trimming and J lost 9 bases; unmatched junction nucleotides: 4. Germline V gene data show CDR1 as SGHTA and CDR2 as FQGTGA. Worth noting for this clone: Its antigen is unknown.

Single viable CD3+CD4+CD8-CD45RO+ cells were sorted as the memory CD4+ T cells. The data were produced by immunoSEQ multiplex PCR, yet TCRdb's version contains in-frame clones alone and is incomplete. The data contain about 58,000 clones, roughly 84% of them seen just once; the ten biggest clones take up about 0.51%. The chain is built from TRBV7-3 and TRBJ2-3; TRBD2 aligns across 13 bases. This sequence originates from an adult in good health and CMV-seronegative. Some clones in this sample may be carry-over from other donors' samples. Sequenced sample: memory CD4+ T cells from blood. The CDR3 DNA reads TGTGCCAGCAGCTTAATTGGGACTAGCGGGGAAACGCAGTATTTT. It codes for CASSLIGTSGETQYF.